The 7 T cell receptor beta chains given below trace back to one sample, sequenced in a study of cytomegalovirus exposure and HLA in healthy donors. Use of 60 Vbeta and 13 Jbeta primers characterized the PCR. Here immunoSEQ multiplex PCR was the method, and the copy in TCRdb shows in-frame clones only, minus some. The data show 150,000 to 200,000 clones, around 67% seen once. The specimen sequenced was PBMCs. The receptor set was obtained from a woman between 18 and 29 years old in good health and CMV-seropositive.

This chain links TRBV28 with TRBJ2-5, with 7 bases matching TRBD1. Judging by the DNA end, TRBJ2-7 fits better; the J call may be wrong. The CDR3 loop spans 16 amino acids. The germline V gene has CDR1 MDHEN and CDR2 SYDVKM. The CDR3 here is CASSLTTGALSYEQYF. The CDR3 coding sequence is TGTGCCAGCAGTTTAACTACAGGGGCCCTTAGCTACGAGCAGTACTTC.

The chain joins TRBV6-1 to TRBJ2-7; weak D call: TRBD2 (5 bases). The CDR3 extends over 15 amino acids. Germline CDR1 reads MNHNS; CDR2 reads SASEGT. V was clipped by 10 bases and J by 5 bases, with 24 bases between them. CDR3 in DNA: TGTGCCATTCGACGGGAAGACAAATCCGTACACGAGCAGTACTTC. Its protein product is CAIRREDKSVHEQYF.

The J gene is TRBJ2-1, the V gene TRBV7-8; 8 positions match TRBD2. The V segment lost 7 bases and the J segment 3 bases; nucleotides outside the gene matches: 8. This CDR3 region has 15 residues. In germline, CDR1 is SGHVS, CDR2 FQNEAQ. CDR3 coding DNA: TGTGCCAGCAATGGGGAGCGGGAGAACTACAATGAGCAGTTCTTC. Protein sequence: CASNGERENYNEQFF.

The genes are TRBV11-2 and TRBJ2-3, with 11 bases fitting TRBD2. Germline CDR1 reads SGHAT; CDR2 reads FQNNGV. J gave up 6 bases and V 3 bases, and 2 bases lay outside the gene matches. The CDR3 has 14 residues. The CDR3 DNA follows: TGTGCCAGCAGCTTCGGGACTAGCGGTGATACGCAGTATTTT. Translating it yields CASSFGTSGDTQYF.

This chain uses TRBV21-1 with TRBJ1-1; TRBD1 reflects the table's D call only, with no check against the DNA. TRBV21-1 is noted as a pseudogene. This CDR3 region has 13 residues. The CDR3 is CASGASMLDTIFF. DNA of the CDR3: TGTGCCAGCGGGGCTTCGATGTTGGACACTATTTTCTTT.

V usage is TRBV5-4 and J usage is TRBJ1-2, with 11 bases that match TRBD1. The V gene end was trimmed by 2 bases and the J gene end by 7 bases; junction bases not matched to a gene: 7. The CDR3 spans 15 residues. The germline CDR1 and CDR2 sequences are SGHNT and YYREEE (reference sequence). As DNA, the CDR3 is TGTGCCAGCAGCTTCCCTTCGGGACAGGGGGTTGGCTACACCTTC. This gives the protein CASSFPSGQGVGYTF.

This clone was detected once. The chain has TRBV10-1 and TRBJ2-7; 8 nucleotides align to TRBD1. The CDR3 length is 15 residues. Germline V gene sequence: CDR1 WNHNN, CDR2 SYGVQD (reference sequence). The J segment lost 4 bases and the V segment lost 5 bases, leaving 10 bases of the junction unmatched. The CDR3 protein is CASSSYRDRPYEQYF. CDR3 sequence (DNA): TGCGCCAGCAGTTCGTACCGGGACAGGCCGTACGAGCAGTACTTC.